These 21 T cell receptor beta chains were sequenced from one sample in a study of blood T cell repertoires in COVID-19 (TCRdb year 2020). Library preparation used the immunoSEQ multiplex PCR assay. TCRdb mirrors the immuneACCESS table, restricted to in-frame sequences. Some clones are absent from its copies; in checked studies, under half trace to an unresolved V gene, and the reason for the others is unknown. The sample records about 260,000 clones, 85% to 90% of which are singletons. In total, the top ten clones hold roughly 0.95% of the sample. Material for sequencing was PBMCs or T cells enriched from blood (not recorded which). The receptors were gathered from a man aged 50-60 years who had been exposed to COVID-19.

CDR3 region: CASSPRLGPDTQYF. CDR3 DNA: TGTGCCAGCAGCCCCCGACTAGGTCCAGATACGCAGTATTTT. The chain carries TRBV7-2 and TRBJ2-3, with a possible D match to TRBD2 (6 bases). There are 14 residues in the CDR3. V lost 5 bases to trimming and J lost 4 bases, with 13 bases between them. CDR1 is SGHTA and CDR2 is FQGNSA in the germline V gene.

V is TRBV19 and J is TRBJ1-6; TRBD1 aligns across 8 bases. Germline trimming cut 9 bases from V and 4 bases from J; bases unmatched to any gene: 11. This CDR3 region has 16 residues. CDR1 is LNHDA and CDR2 is SQIVND in the germline V gene (reference sequence). The DNA of the CDR3 is TGTGCCAGCAAATCCGGGACAGGCCTGTATAATTCACCCCTCCACTTT. As protein: CASKSGTGLYNSPLHF.

The chain couples TRBV2 to TRBJ1-6; TRBD1 agrees at 10 bases. Germline CDR1 and CDR2: SNHLY and FYNNEI. Trimming removed 5 bases from V and 5 bases from J; junction bases left unmatched: 6. The CDR3 consists of 16 residues. The chain's CDR3 is CASSMGQGWNNSPLHF. The CDR3 DNA reads as TGTGCCAGCAGTATGGGACAGGGGTGGAATAATTCACCCCTCCACTTT.

J is TRBJ1-5 and V is TRBV27; a possible D gene is TRBD1 (5 bases). This CDR3 has 13 residues. Trimming left V 3 bases short and J 4 bases short, with 7 bases between. The germline V gene encodes CDR1 MNHEY and CDR2 SMNVEV (reference sequence). CDR3 sequence (DNA): TGTGCCAGCAGTTTCCGGGGGAATCAGCCCCAGCATTTT. It yields the protein CASSFRGNQPQHF.

This rearrangement joins TRBV7-9 to TRBJ2-7; 9 bases align to TRBD2. The CDR3 has 14 amino acids. V shed 3 bases and J 3 bases; nucleotides not matched to a gene: 3. CDR1 is SEHNR and CDR2 is FQNEAQ in the germline V gene (reference sequence). Written as DNA, the CDR3 is TGTGCCAGCAGCTTTGAGACTAGCGGCTACGAGCAGTACGTC. Translating it yields CASSFETSGYEQYV.

The rearrangement uses TRBV18 and TRBJ1-1, with a tentative D call TRBD1 (5 bases). This CDR3 contains 14 residues. Trimming cost V 3 bases and J 1 base, with 9 bases left between them. Looked up from germline, CDR1 is KGHSH and CDR2 is LQKENI. DNA for the CDR3: TGTGCCAGCTCACCGGTGCAGGGGAACACTGAAGCTTTCTTT. It specifies CASSPVQGNTEAFF.

The CDR3 is CASSLAQGNSPLHF. CDR3 sequence (DNA): TGTGCCAGCAGCTTAGCACAGGGAAATTCACCCCTCCACTTT. The rearrangement joins TRBV7-6 to TRBJ1-6; perhaps TRBD1 as D (6 bases). Germline lookup yields CDR1 SGHVS and CDR2 FNYEAQ. The V gene lost 0 bases and the J gene lost 7 bases, with 7 bases spanning the gap. This CDR3 comprises 14 residues.

This clone was recorded a few times. The chain uses TRBV7-9 and TRBJ2-1; unclear D gene. The V gene's germline CDR1 is SEHNR and CDR2 FQNEAQ (reference sequence). The CDR3 has 12 residues. The ends were cut back, 4 bases at V and 4 bases at J, with 5 bases in the middle. CDR3 DNA: TGTGCCAGCAGCTCCGGGTACAATGAGCAGTTCTTC. It is translated as CASSSGYNEQFF.

V and J are TRBV6-6 and TRBJ1-5; TRBD1 is a possible D gene (6 bases). This CDR3 has 15 residues. Germline values: CDR1 MNHNY, CDR2 SVGAGI (reference sequence). The V gene lost 8 bases and the J gene lost 0 bases, with 14 bases spanning the gap. In nucleotides, the CDR3 is TGTGCCAGCGGGCAGGGACAATTTAGCAATCAGCCCCAGCATTTT. Its translation: CASGQGQFSNQPQHF.

This clone was counted a single time. The V and J genes are TRBV9 and TRBJ2-5; the match to TRBD1 covers 7 bases. The CDR3 loop spans 14 amino acids. Germline CDR1 SGDLS, CDR2 YYNGEE. J gave up 4 bases and V 3 bases, and 6 bases lay outside the gene matches. CDR3 residues: CASSDRQGLETQYF. CDR3 nucleotides: TGTGCCAGCAGCGACCGACAGGGTTTAGAGACCCAGTACTTC.

The chain couples TRBV12-3 or TRBV12-4 to TRBJ1-1; D unclear. The CDR3 totals 13 residues. V lost 11 bases to trimming and J lost 5 bases, with 18 bases between them. The CDR3 reads CALKRARGTEAFF. The CDR3 DNA follows: TGTGCCCTGAAGCGGGCTCGGGGAACTGAAGCTTTCTTT.

The chain couples TRBV5-6 to TRBJ1-4, with a possible D match to TRBD1 (6 bases). The CDR3 sequence is 17 residues long. Trimming stripped 5 bases from V and 3 bases from J, with 20 bases between. Germline V lookup: CDR1 SGHDT, CDR2 YYEEEE. This CDR3 is CASRRTVDRRANEKLFF. CDR3 sequence (DNA): TGTGCCAGCAGGCGGACAGTAGATCGGCGGGCTAATGAAAAACTGTTTTTT.

V usage is TRBV6-5 and J usage is TRBJ2-5; D is uncertain. Germline values: CDR1 MNHEY, CDR2 SVGAGI. Trimming left V 4 bases short and J 10 bases short, with 10 bases between. This CDR3 is 11 amino acids long. The CDR3 spells CASSSYFGQYF. The DNA of the CDR3 is TGTGCCAGCAGTTCTTACTTCGGCCAGTACTTC.

The chain uses TRBV30 and TRBJ1-5; the D is unclear. The CDR3 consists of 13 residues. V lost 2 bases to trimming and J lost 1 base, with 6 bases between them. Germline V CDR1 and CDR2: GTSNPN, SVGIG (reference sequence). The CDR3 nucleotides are TGTGCCTGGAGTCCGGGGAGCAATCAGCCCCAGCATTTT. This translates into CAWSPGSNQPQHF.

The V call is TRBV7-9, the J call TRBJ2-5; TRBD2 might be the D (6 bases). With 0 bases removed from V and 13 bases from J, the gap between germline ends came to 15 bases. From germline, CDR1 is SEHNR and CDR2 FQNEAQ (reference sequence). The CDR3 contains 13 residues. The CDR3 sequence: CASSLAPSDLPYF. CDR3 nucleotide sequence: TGTGCCAGCAGCTTAGCCCCTAGCGACTTACCGTACTTC. The full variable domain, its missing parts supplied by reference TRBV7-9 and TRBJ2-5, is DTGVSQNPRHKITKRGQNVTFRCDPISEHNRLYWYRQTLGQGPEFLTYFQNEAQLEKSRLLSDRFSAERPKGSFSTLEIQRTEQGDSAMYLCASSLAPSDLPYFGPGTRLLVL.

Here the CDR3 reads CASSPTTGPEGYEQYF. CDR3 sequence (DNA): TGTGCCAGCTCACCGACGACCGGTCCTGAGGGCTACGAGCAGTACTTC. This chain links TRBV18 with TRBJ2-7; D may be TRBD2 (5 bases). The CDR3 is 16 residues long. Germline lookup yields CDR1 KGHSH and CDR2 LQKENI. The V and J ends lost 3 bases and 3 bases respectively, with 18 bases between them.

V gene TRBV11-3 combines with J gene TRBJ2-7; the match to TRBD1 covers 9 bases. Germline V gene data show CDR1 as SGHNT and CDR2 as YENEEA. This CDR3 spans 14 amino acids. V lost 2 bases to trimming and J lost 3 bases; unmatched junction nucleotides: 2. The CDR3, as DNA: TGTGCCAGCAGCTTAACAGGGGGCCGCTACGAGCAGTACGTC. It translates to CASSLTGGRYEQYV.

This clone was found once. This CDR3 is CASSASPGGVSEAFF. The DNA for the CDR3 is TGCGCCAGCAGCGCATCCCCGGGAGGGGTCTCTGAAGCTTTCTTT. The genes are TRBV5-1 and TRBJ1-1; tentatively, D is TRBD1 (5 bases). Deletions cut 4 bases from V and 6 bases from J, with 19 bases between. CDR1 and CDR2 from the germline V gene are SGHRS and YFSETQ. The CDR3 spans 15 residues.

The J gene is TRBJ2-1, the V gene TRBV27, with D perhaps matching TRBD1 (5 bases). V gave up 3 bases and J gave up 8 bases, with 8 bases separating them. This CDR3 is 12 amino acids long. Germline CDR1 reads MNHEY; CDR2 reads SMNVEV (reference sequence). The CDR3 loop is CASSFAGYEQFF. For the CDR3, the DNA is TGTGCCAGCAGTTTCGCAGGGTATGAGCAGTTCTTC.

The rearrangement joins TRBV28 to TRBJ1-1, with D unresolved. This CDR3 contains 14 residues. Trimming took 8 bases from V and 4 from J, leaving 17 bases between them. Looked up from germline, CDR1 is MDHEN and CDR2 is SYDVKM. The CDR3 sequence is CASLFDGAGTEAFF. The DNA for the CDR3 is TGTGCCAGCTTATTCGACGGTGCGGGCACTGAAGCTTTCTTT.

The V call is TRBV27, the J call TRBJ2-2, with TRBD1 matching over 9 bases. Germline V gene data show CDR1 as MNHEY and CDR2 as SMNVEV (reference sequence). V was pared by 5 bases and J by 0 bases, with 7 bases of the junction left unmatched. CDR3 length: 17 residues. CDR3 region: CASSQGQGTANTGELFF. CDR3 bases: TGTGCCAGCAGTCAGGGACAGGGAACCGCGAACACCGGGGAGCTGTTTTTT.